This T cell receptor beta chain originates from a study of control samples from healthy donors and cancer patients. Sequenced by immunoSEQ multiplex PCR; TCRdb stores in-frame clones only, minus some. Of 90,000 to 150,000 clones listed, approximately 88% are singletons. The TCR sequence derives from a man aged 50-59 years in good health. The specimen was blood.

CDR3 nucleotide sequence: TGTGCCAGCTCACCCGGGTTGTCCAATCAGCCCCAGCATTTT. It specifies CASSPGLSNQPQHF. The genes are TRBV18 and TRBJ1-5; no clear D gene. Germline CDR1 reads KGHSH; CDR2 reads LQKENI. V was shortened by 3 bases and J by 3 bases, with 9 bases between the two germline ends. The CDR3 consists of 14 residues.